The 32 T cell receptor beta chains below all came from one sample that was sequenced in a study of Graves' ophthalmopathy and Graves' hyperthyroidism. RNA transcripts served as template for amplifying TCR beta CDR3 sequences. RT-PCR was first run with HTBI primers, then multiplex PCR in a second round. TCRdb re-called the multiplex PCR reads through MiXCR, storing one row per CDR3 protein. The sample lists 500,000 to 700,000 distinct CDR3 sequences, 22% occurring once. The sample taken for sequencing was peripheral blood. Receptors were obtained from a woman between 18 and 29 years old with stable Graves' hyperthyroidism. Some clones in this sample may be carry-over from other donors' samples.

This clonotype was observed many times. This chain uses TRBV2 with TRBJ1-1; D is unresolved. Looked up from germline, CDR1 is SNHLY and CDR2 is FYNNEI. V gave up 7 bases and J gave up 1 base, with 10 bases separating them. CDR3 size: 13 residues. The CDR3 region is CASKQGWNTEAFF. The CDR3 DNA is TGTGCCAGCAAGCAAGGGTGGAACACTGAAGCTTTCTTT.

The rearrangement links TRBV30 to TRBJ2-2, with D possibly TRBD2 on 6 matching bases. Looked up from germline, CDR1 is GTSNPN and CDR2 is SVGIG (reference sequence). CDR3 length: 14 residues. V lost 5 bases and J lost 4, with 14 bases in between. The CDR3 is CAWSGVLGTGELFF. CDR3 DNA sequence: TGTGCCTGGTCGGGGGTGCTTGGCACCGGGGAGCTGTTTTTT.

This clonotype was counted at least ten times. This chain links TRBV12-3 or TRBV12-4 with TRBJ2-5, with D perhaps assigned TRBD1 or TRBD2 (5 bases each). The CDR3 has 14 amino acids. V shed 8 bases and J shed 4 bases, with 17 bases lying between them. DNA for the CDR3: TGTGCCAGCCGTCTGGGACCAATTCCAGAGACCCAGTACTTC. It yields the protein CASRLGPIPETQYF.

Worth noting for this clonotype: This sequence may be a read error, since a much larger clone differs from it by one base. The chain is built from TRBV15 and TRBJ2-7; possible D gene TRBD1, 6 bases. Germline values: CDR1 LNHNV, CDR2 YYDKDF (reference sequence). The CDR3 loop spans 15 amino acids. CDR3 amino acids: CAASTFTRGSYGQYF. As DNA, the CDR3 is TGTGCCGCCAGCACCTTCACTAGGGGGTCCTACGGGCAGTACTTC.

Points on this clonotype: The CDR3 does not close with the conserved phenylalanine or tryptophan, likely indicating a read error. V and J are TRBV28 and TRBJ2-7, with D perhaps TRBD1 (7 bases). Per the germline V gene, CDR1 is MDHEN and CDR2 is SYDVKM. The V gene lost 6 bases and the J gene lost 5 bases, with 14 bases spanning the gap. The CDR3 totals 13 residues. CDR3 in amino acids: CASSLGGGDEQYY. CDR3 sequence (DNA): TGTGCCAGCAGCCTAGGGGGCGGGGACGAGCAGTACTAC.

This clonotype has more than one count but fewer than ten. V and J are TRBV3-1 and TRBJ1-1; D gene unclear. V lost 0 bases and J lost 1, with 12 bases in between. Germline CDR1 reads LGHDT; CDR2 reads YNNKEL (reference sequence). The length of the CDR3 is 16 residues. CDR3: CASSQDFGRRNTEAFF. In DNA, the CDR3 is TGTGCCAGCAGCCAAGATTTCGGCCGAAGGAACACTGAAGCTTTCTTT.

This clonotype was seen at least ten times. CDR3 region: CSASSGTGVRNGYTF. The CDR3 bases are TGCAGTGCTAGTTCAGGGACAGGGGTTCGAAATGGCTACACCTTC. The gene calls are TRBV20-1 and TRBJ1-2, with 10 bases fitting TRBD1. From germline, CDR1 is DFQATT and CDR2 SNEGSKA (reference sequence). With V trimmed by 3 bases and J by 6 bases, 10 bases remained unmatched. The CDR3 covers 15 residues.

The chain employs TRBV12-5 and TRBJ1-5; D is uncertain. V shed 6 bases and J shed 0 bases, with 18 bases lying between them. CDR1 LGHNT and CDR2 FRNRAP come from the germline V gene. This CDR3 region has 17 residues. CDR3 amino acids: CASGSRSLRVSNQPQHF. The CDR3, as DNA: TGTGCTAGTGGCTCCAGATCCCTCCGGGTTAGCAATCAGCCCCAGCATTTT. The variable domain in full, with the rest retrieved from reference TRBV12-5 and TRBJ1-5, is DARVTQTPRHKVTEMGQEVTMRCQPILGHNTVFWYRQTMMQGLELLAYFRNRAPLDDSGMPKDRFSAEMPDATLATLKIQPSEPRDSAVYFCASGSRSLRVSNQPQHFGDGTRLSIL.

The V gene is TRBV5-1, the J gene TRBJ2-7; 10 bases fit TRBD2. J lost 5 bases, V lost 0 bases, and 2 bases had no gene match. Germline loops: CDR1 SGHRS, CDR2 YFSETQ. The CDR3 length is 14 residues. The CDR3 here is CASSLASGSHEQYF. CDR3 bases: TGCGCCAGCAGCTTGGCTAGCGGGAGCCACGAGCAGTACTTC.

CDR3 sequence: CASRPPGQPPLGTEAFF. Here the CDR3 DNA reads TGTGCCAGCAGACCTCCGGGACAGCCACCGTTGGGCACTGAAGCTTTCTTT. The rearrangement joins TRBV6-1 to TRBJ1-1, with TRBD1 matching 7 bases. Germline CDR1 is MNHNS and CDR2 is SASEGT. The CDR3 totals 17 residues. The ends lost 6 bases at V and 4 bases at J; junction bases unmatched: 17.

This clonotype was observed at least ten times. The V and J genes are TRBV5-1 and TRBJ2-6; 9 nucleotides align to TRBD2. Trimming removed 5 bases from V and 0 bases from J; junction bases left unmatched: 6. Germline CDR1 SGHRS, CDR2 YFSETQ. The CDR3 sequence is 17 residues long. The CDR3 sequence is CASRRASGNSGANVLTF. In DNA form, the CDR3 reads TGCGCCAGCAGGAGGGCTAGCGGGAACTCTGGGGCCAACGTCCTGACTTTC. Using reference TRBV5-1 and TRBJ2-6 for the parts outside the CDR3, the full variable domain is KAGVTQTPRYLIKTRGQQVTLSCSPISGHRSVSWYQQTPGQGLQFLFEYFSETQRNKGNFPGRFSGRQFSNSRSEMNVSTLELGDSALYLCASRRASGNSGANVLTFGAGSRLTVL.

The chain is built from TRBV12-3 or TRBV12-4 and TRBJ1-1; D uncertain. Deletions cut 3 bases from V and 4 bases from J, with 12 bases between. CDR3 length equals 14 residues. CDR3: CASSFFSGSTEAFF. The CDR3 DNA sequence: TGTGCCAGCAGTTTCTTTTCAGGATCCACTGAAGCTTTCTTT.

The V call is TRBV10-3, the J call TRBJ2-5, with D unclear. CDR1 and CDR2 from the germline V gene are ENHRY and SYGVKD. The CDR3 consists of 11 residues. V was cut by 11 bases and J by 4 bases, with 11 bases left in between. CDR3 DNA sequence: TGTGCCCACGGGCCTCCAGAGACCCAGTACTTC. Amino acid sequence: CAHGPPETQYF.

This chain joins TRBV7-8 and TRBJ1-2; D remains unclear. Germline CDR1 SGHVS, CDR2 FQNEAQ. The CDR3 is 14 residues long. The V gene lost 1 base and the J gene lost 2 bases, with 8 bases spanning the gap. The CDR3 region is CASSLVAENYGYTF. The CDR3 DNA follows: TGTGCCAGCAGCTTAGTGGCAGAGAACTATGGCTACACCTTC.

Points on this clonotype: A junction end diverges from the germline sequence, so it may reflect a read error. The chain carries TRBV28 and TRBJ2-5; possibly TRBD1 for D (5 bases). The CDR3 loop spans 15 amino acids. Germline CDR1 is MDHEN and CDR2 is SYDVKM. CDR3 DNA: TGTGCCAGCAGACATCGACAGCTTCAGCAAGAGACGGAAGACTTC. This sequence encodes CASRHRQLQQETEDF.

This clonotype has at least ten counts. The CDR3 sequence is CATRTGVSPLHF. CDR3 DNA: TGTGCCACCCGGACAGGGGTGTCACCCCTCCACTTT. V usage is TRBV6-1 and J usage is TRBJ1-6; 9 bases align to TRBD1. Germline CDR1 is MNHNS and CDR2 is SASEGT. The CDR3 has 12 amino acids. The V segment lost 10 bases and the J segment 10 bases; nucleotides outside the gene matches: 5.

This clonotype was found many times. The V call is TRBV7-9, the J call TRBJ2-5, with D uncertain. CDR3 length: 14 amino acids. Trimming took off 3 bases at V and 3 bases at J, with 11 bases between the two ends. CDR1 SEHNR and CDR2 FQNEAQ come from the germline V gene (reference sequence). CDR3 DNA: TGTGCCAGCAGCTTCATCACAGCCAAAGAGACCCAGTACTTC. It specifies CASSFITAKETQYF. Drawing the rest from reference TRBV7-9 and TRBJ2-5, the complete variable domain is DTGVSQNPRHKITKRGQNVTFRCDPISEHNRLYWYRQTLGQGPEFLTYFQNEAQLEKSRLLSDRFSAERPKGSFSTLEIQRTEQGDSAMYLCASSFITAKETQYFGPGTRLLVL.

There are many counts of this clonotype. The CDR3 protein is CSAPGEGYEQYF. Here the CDR3 DNA reads TGCAGTGCCCCCGGGGAGGGCTACGAGCAGTACTTC. This chain uses TRBV20-1 with TRBJ2-7, with 7 bases lining up with TRBD2. The CDR3 covers 12 residues. CDR1 and CDR2 from the germline V gene are DFQATT and SNEGSKA (reference sequence). V shed 6 bases and J 3 bases; nucleotides not matched to a gene: 5.

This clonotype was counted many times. The CDR3 DNA follows: TGTGCCAGCAGTCCCTCGACAGGGATGATATATTCACCCCTCCACTTT. Translating gives CASSPSTGMIYSPLHF. V usage is TRBV12-3 or TRBV12-4 and J usage is TRBJ1-6, with TRBD1 matching over 7 bases. Losses at the gene ends were 5 bases for V and 8 bases for J; bases not matched to a gene: 12. The CDR3 covers 16 residues.

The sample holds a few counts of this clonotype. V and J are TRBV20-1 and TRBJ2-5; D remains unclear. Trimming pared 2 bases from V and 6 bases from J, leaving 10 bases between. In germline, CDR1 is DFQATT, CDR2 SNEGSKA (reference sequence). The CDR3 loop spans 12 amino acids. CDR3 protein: CSARSLLKTQYF. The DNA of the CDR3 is TGCAGTGCTAGATCTCTACTCAAGACCCAGTACTTC.

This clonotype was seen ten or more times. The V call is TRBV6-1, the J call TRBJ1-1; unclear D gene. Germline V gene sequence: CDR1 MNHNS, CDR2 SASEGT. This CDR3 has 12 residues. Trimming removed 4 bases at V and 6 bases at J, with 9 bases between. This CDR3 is CASSVGQAEAFF. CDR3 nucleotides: TGTGCCAGCAGTGTTGGGCAAGCTGAAGCTTTCTTT.

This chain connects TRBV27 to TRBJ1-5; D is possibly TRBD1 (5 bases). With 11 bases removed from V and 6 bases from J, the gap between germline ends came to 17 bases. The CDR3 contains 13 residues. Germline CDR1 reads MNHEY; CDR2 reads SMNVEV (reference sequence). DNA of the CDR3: TGTGCCCCGCATTCCCAGGGAGGTCAGCCCCAGCATTTT. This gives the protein CAPHSQGGQPQHF.

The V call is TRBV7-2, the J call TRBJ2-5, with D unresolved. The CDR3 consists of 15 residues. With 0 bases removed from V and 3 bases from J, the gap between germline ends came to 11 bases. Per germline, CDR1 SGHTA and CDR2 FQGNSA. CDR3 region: CASSLAPEVKETQYF. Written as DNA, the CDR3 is TGTGCCAGCAGCTTAGCGCCTGAGGTGAAAGAGACCCAGTACTTC.

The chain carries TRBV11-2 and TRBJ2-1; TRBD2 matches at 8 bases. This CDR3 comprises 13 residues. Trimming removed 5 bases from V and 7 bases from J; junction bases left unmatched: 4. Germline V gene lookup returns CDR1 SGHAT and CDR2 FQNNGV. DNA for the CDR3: TGTGCCAGCAGCCCCGGGGGGGGGAATGAGCAGTTCTTC. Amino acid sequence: CASSPGGGNEQFF. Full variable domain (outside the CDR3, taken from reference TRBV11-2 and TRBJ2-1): EAGVAQSPRYKIIEKRQSVAFWCNPISGHATLYWYQQILGQGPKLLIQFQNNGVVDDSQLPKDRFSAERLKGVDSTLKIQPAKLEDSAVYLCASSPGGGNEQFFGPGTRLTVL.

The CDR3 is CASSSGYSISYEQYF. As DNA, the CDR3 is TGCGCCAGCAGCTCGGGATATTCCATCTCCTACGAGCAGTACTTC. The V gene is TRBV5-1, the J gene TRBJ2-7, with D perhaps matching TRBD2 (5 bases). V was pared by 3 bases and J by 0 bases, with 13 bases between. The length of the CDR3 is 15 residues. The germline gives CDR1 SGHRS, CDR2 YFSETQ. The whole variable domain, remainder taken from reference TRBV5-1 and TRBJ2-7, is KAGVTQTPRYLIKTRGQQVTLSCSPISGHRSVSWYQQTPGQGLQFLFEYFSETQRNKGNFPGRFSGRQFSNSRSEMNVSTLELGDSALYLCASSSGYSISYEQYFGPGTRLTVT.

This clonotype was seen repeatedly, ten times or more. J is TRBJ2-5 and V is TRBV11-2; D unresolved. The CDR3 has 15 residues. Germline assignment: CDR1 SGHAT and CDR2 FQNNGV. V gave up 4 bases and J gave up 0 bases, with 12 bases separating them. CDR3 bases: TGTGCCAGCAGCTGGGCCTTTTCGTACCAAGAGACCCAGTACTTC. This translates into CASSWAFSYQETQYF.

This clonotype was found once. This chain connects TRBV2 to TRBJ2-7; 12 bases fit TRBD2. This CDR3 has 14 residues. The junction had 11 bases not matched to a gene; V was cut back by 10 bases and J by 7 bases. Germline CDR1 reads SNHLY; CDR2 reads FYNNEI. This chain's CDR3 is CAISLAGGPGEQYF. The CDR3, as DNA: TGTGCCATCAGCCTAGCGGGAGGGCCGGGGGAGCAGTACTTC.

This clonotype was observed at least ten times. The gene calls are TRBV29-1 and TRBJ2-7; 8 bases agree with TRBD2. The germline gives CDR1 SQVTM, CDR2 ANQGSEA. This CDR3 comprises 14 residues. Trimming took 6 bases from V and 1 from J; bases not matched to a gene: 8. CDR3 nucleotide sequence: TGCAGCGTCCGTCTTCCGGGAGGGTCCTACGAGCAGTACTTC. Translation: CSVRLPGGSYEQYF.

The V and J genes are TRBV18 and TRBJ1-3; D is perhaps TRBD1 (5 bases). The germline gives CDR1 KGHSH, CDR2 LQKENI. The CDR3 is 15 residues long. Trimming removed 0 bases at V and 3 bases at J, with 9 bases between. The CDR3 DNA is TGTGCCAGCTCACCACCAGAGACAGTTGGAAACACCATATATTTT. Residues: CASSPPETVGNTIYF.

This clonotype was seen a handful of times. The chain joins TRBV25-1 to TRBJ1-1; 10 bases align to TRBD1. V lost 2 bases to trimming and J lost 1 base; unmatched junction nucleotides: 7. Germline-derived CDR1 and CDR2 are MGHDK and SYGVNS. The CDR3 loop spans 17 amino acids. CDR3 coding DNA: TGTGCCAGCAGTGAAGGCTGGGACAGGGGTACGAACACTGAAGCTTTCTTT. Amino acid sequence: CASSEGWDRGTNTEAFF.

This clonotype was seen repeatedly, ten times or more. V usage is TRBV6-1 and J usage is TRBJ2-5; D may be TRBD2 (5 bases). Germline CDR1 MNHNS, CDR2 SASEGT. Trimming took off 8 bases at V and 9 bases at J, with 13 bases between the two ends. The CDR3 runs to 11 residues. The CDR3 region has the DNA TGTGCCAGCGGAGGCTCCGGGGCCCAGTACTTC. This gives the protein CASGGSGAQYF.

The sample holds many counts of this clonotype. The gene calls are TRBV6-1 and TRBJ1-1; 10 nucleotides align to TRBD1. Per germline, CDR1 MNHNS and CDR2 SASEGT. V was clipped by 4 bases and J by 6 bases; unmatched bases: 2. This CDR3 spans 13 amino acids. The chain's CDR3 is CASSGTGGPEAFF. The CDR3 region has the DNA TGTGCCAGCAGTGGGACAGGGGGTCCTGAAGCTTTCTTT.